These T cell receptor beta chains were read from a single sample in a study of OX40 agonist ivuxolimab in advanced cancers. The table came from immunoSEQ multiplex PCR; TCRdb's copy has only in-frame clones and leaves some out. The table records 60,000 to 85,000 clones, approximately 93% of them present only once. The specimen comprised CD4+ or CD8+ T cells sorted from blood, sampled in a trial of the OX40 agonist ivuxolimab. Every receptor here comes from an adult with an advanced solid tumor such as melanoma, head and neck, liver or kidney cancer. Both conserved end residues are part of each CDR3.

v_call	j_call	cdr3_aa
TRBV30	TRBJ1-1	CAWSVGVVNTEAFF
TRBV7-8	TRBJ2-2	CASSLDSNTGELFF
TRBV27	TRBJ2-3	CASSLQGRGLPDTQYF
TRBV10-2	TRBJ2-1	CASSESSSGEQFF
TRBV4-3	TRBJ1-3	CASSQDRGQSGNTIYF
TRBV14	TRBJ2-3	CASSQGELTPHDTQYF
TRBV6-6	TRBJ2-5	CASSYSPAGDGETQYF
TRBV7-9	TRBJ1-1	CASSLDWAQYEAFF
TRBV28	TRBJ2-7	CASSFAGTYEQYF
TRBV27	TRBJ2-2	CASSPRTGNTGELFF
TRBV20-1	TRBJ1-2	CSAGGDTF
TRBV6-5	TRBJ2-1	CASSYSDGAGMQFF
TRBV4-2	TRBJ1-2	CASSQDEEGAVYGGYTF
TRBV6-1	TRBJ1-5	CASRAASNQPQHF
TRBV27	TRBJ2-7	CASSLSGRSEQYF
TRBV28	TRBJ2-7	CASSATRGGGNEQYF
TRBV28	TRBJ2-1	CASSLPARGEQFF
TRBV5-4	TRBJ1-1	CASSPPGQGWTEAFF
TRBV29-1	TRBJ2-3	CSVEDPRDRAADTQYF
TRBV21-1	TRBJ2-7	CASSMDRPKQYF
TRBV6-5	TRBJ1-5	CASSVGGEGQPQHF
TRBV27	TRBJ2-2	CASSLGYPSTGELFF
TRBV9	TRBJ1-1	CASTQWGGPNTEAFF
TRBV4-1	TRBJ2-7	CASSQGPAGVSSYEQYF
TRBV4-1	TRBJ1-1	CASSHSTGMNTEAFF
TRBV6-4	TRBJ1-1	CASSEDGRVNTEAFF
TRBV10-2	NA	CASSEPTTYRDYEQYF
TRBV11-3	TRBJ1-5	CASSLGRGGWQPQHF
TRBV5-6	TRBJ1-2	CASSLGQGANYGYTF
TRBV20-1	TRBJ2-5	CSAPGEETQYF
TRBV29-1	TRBJ1-1	CSVEVGNTEAFF
TRBV13	TRBJ2-2	CASTIAGGPTGELFF
TRBV19	TRBJ1-6	CASSPTLFNSPLHF
TRBV27	TRBJ1-3	CASSLVGSLAGNTIYF
TRBV29-1	TRBJ2-7	CSVEYTRAPYEQYF
TRBV19	TRBJ1-2	CASSSNTQPNYGYTF
TRBV5-1	TRBJ1-1	CASSSSGRRVAFF
TRBV4-3	TRBJ2-3	CASSQFAGGTSTDTQYF
TRBV4-3	TRBJ2-5	CASSQAGTGTQYF
TRBV4-3	TRBJ2-4	CASSLSDRASDIQYF
TRBV7-2	TRBJ2-2	CASSLRSSLTGELFF
TRBV10-1	TRBJ1-6	CASSEDVVNSPLHF
TRBV7-3	TRBJ2-1	CASSSGQPLGDEQFF
TRBV6-6	TRBJ1-2	CASSSDRAANYGYTF
TRBV28	TRBJ1-2	CASSYRRTGSYGYTF
TRBV11-3	TRBJ2-3	CASSLVGTTDTQYF
TRBV27	TRBJ1-1	CASSFAGATEAFF
TRBV29-1	TRBJ1-2	CSVDEGSRDGYTF
TRBV6-5	TRBJ2-7	CARKWDMYSYEQYF
TRBV28	TRBJ2-7	CASRGTAYEQYF
TRBV7-9	TRBJ1-5	CASSSGGSQPQHF